This T cell receptor (beta chain) was sequenced for a study of blood T cell repertoires in COVID-19. CDR3 length equals 15 residues. V lost 2 bases and J lost 0, with 12 bases in between. Germline CDR1 and CDR2: SGHRS and YFSETQ. Measured with immunoSEQ multiplex PCR; TCRdb has only the in-frame clones, and not every one. Found here are fewer than 350,000 clones, about nine tenths of them singletons; the top ten hold 1.5% to 2%. The source is a woman between 40 and 55 years old who had recovered from COVID-19. The sample consisted of PBMCs or T cells enriched from blood (not recorded which). This chain uses TRBV5-1 with TRBJ2-7; possible D gene TRBD1, 5 bases. DNA for the CDR3: TGCGCCAGCAGCTTCGGTGGGGCGACCTCCTACGAGCAGTACTTC. Residues: CASSFGGATSYEQYF. Filled out from reference TRBV5-1 and TRBJ2-7, the complete variable domain reads KAGVTQTPRYLIKTRGQQVTLSCSPISGHRSVSWYQQTPGQGLQFLFEYFSETQRNKGNFPGRFSGRQFSNSRSEMNVSTLELGDSALYLCASSFGGATSYEQYFGPGTRLTVT.